This passage covers 4 T cell receptor beta chains from one sample sequenced in a study of T cells after yellow fever vaccination. A single record per CDR3 protein comes from TCRdb applying MiXCR to the 5' RACE reads. The sample lists approximately 96,000 distinct CDR3 sequences; approximately 9% were seen once. The sample was CD8+ T cells not binding an NS4B(214-222) dextramer, sorted from PBMCs, taken roughly 15 days after the first yellow fever vaccination. The receptors here all came from a man younger than 35 who received the YFV17D yellow fever vaccine.

This clonotype has a count of ten or more. The chain recombines TRBV12-3 or TRBV12-4 with TRBJ2-1; 7 nucleotides align to TRBD2. The CDR3 is 14 residues long. V lost 4 bases, J lost 1 base, and 1 base stayed unmatched. CDR3 bases: TGTGCCAGCAGTTGGGGGGGATCCTACAATGAGCAGTTCTTC. Translation: CASSWGGSYNEQFF.

Concerning this clonotype: A much larger clone lies one base from this, so it may be a read error. V is TRBV6-4 and J is TRBJ2-3; possibly TRBD2 for D (7 bases). Looked up from germline, CDR1 is MRHNA and CDR2 is SNTAGT. The CDR3 has 14 amino acids. V lost 4 bases and J lost 3, with 11 bases in between. The CDR3 here is CASSVEGGTDTQYF. In nucleotides, the CDR3 is TGTGCCAGCAGTGTAGAGGGGGGGACAGATACGCAGTATTTT.

This clonotype has more than one count but fewer than ten. The chain joins TRBV27 to TRBJ1-3; D unresolved. V was pared by 6 bases and J by 1 base, with 10 bases between. Germline-derived CDR1 and CDR2 are MNHEY and SMNVEV (reference sequence). This CDR3 region has 14 residues. The CDR3 region is CASSPIPSGNTIYF. The CDR3 DNA reads as TGTGCCAGCAGCCCTATACCATCTGGAAACACCATATATTTT.

The J gene is TRBJ2-1, the V gene TRBV12-3 or TRBV12-4; perhaps D is TRBD1 or TRBD2 (6 bases each). CDR3 length: 16 amino acids. V dropped 6 bases and J dropped 6 bases, with 21 bases sitting between them. CDR3 sequence (DNA): TGTGCCAGCAGCGCTGGGACTCCCGGGGGCGGCAATGAGCAGTTCTTC. Its translation: CASSAGTPGGGNEQFF.